This TCR beta chain was captured by sequencing in a study of PD-1 blockade in classical Hodgkin lymphoma. Whole-study results and caveats: The baseline diversity of complete responders showed similarity to that of newly diagnosed patients. Before treatment, TCR diversity in newly diagnosed patients was reportedly lower than in healthy donors.

Trimming pared 7 bases from V and 8 bases from J, leaving 18 bases between. The germline V gene encodes CDR1 MDHEN and CDR2 SYDVKM. The CDR3 has 14 residues. As to this clone: The antigen remains undetermined.

Produced via immunoSEQ multiplex PCR; TCRdb's table is partial and in-frame only. The sample carries some 95,000 clones, about nine tenths recorded once. Time point defined: cycle 4 day 1 (C4D1), after less than seven weeks of nivolumab. Every one of the patients relapsed after autologous stem cell transplantation (brentuximab vedotin exposure was variable). Sequences were derived from peripheral blood mononuclear cells (PBMCs), sampled before the fourth cycle of nivolumab. The receptor was derived from a human donor with classical Hodgkin lymphoma. The chain carries TRBV28 and TRBJ2-1; D is possibly TRBD1 (6 bases). CDR3 bases: TGTGCCAGCACCAGGACAGTGGATGGAGATGAGCAGTTCTTC. Translation gives CASTRTVDGDEQFF.